This T cell receptor (beta chain) stems from a study of human T cells and chemical hapten exposure. Individual cDNA molecules (in the library) carried attached unique molecular identifiers. Authors' methods: Counts of TCRs in each sample centred on a median of around 96,000 and extended from around 24,000 to 710,000. Using its own MiXCR run on the 5' RACE reads, TCRdb lists one record per CDR3 protein. These V and J calls originate from TCRdb's pipeline instead of the authors' own analysis. The sample comprises under 100,000 distinct CDR3 sequences, about 15% of which are singletons, and over 6.5% rests with the top ten. This clonotype was detected only a few times. Blood, whole and unfractionated, served as the source for total RNA extraction. The CDR3 is made up of 13 amino acids. Germline loops: CDR1 ENHRY, CDR2 SYGVKD. V lost 11 bases, J lost 1 base, and 14 bases lay in between.

The rearrangement uses TRBV10-3 and TRBJ1-2; D may be TRBD1 (6 bases). The clonotype was recovered from a female donor in good health. The CDR3 coding sequence is TGTGCCTCTCGGGGGGGCATTAACTATGGCTACACCTTC. This sequence encodes CASRGGINYGYTF.